What follows is one T cell receptor (beta chain) and its context. Its antigen remains unidentified. The data are from a study of T cell responses to AZD1222 COVID-19 vaccine. TCRdb's copy holds only in-frame clones and misses some; the assay was immunoSEQ multiplex PCR. The sample consists of about 120,000 clones, roughly 90% of them appearing once. Between the trimmed V and J ends, which lost 8 bases and 9 bases, there was a span of 17 bases. The CDR3 covers 14 residues. Germline V gives CDR1 LNHDA, CDR2 SQIVND (reference sequence). Study-wide results and caveats: The sample set comprised mostly white British donors with more females, and clonal diversity was possibly underestimated. Spike-specific TCR breadth and depth were elevated following two AZD1222 doses. The number of AZD1222 recipients seropositive at baseline was only 5 to 7.

The origin of this receptor is an adult in good health. This specimen was peripheral blood, taken on day 0 of AZD1222 vaccination. The chain couples TRBV19 to TRBJ1-6; no firm D call. CDR3 amino acids: CASRDLGSSSPLHF. The CDR3 nucleotides are TGTGCCAGTCGTGATTTAGGTTCTTCTTCACCCCTCCACTTT.